This T cell receptor beta chain was retrieved from a study of high-grade serous ovarian cancer treatment subgroups. Broader study findings: Repertoire analysis covered CDR3 alone, not CDR1 or CDR2. TCR clonal relatedness correlated positively with neoantigen level.

Notes on this clone: Its antigen is not known.

Data came from immunoSEQ multiplex PCR; TCRdb stores just in-frame clones and leaves some out. The sample holds more than 2,500 clones; over 75% are singletons and the top ten take 7% to 9%. The CDR3 is made up of 14 amino acids. From germline, CDR1 is SGHRS and CDR2 YFSETQ. With 4 bases removed from V and 6 bases from J, the gap between germline ends came to 15 bases. Tumor samples were obtained before definitive surgery or chemotherapy. The rearrangement uses TRBV5-1 and TRBJ2-3, with D possibly being TRBD1 or TRBD2 (6 bases each). The source is a human donor with high-grade serous ovarian cancer. The specimen sequenced was tumor tissue. CDR3 DNA: TGCGCCAGCAGCCCCAGGGGAGGAGGGGATACGCAGTATTTT. This gives the protein CASSPRGGGDTQYF. The full variable domain, completed using reference TRBV5-1 and TRBJ2-3, is KAGVTQTPRYLIKTRGQQVTLSCSPISGHRSVSWYQQTPGQGLQFLFEYFSETQRNKGNFPGRFSGRQFSNSRSEMNVSTLELGDSALYLCASSPRGGGDTQYFGPGTRLTVL.